Detailed here is one TCR beta chain. This clone has just one count. Its target antigen remains unknown. Within one base of it there is no much larger clone, and no base qualities were kept. The CDR3 regions of human TCRbeta chains were analyzed by immunosequencing. For the original study's pipeline: TCRs in the repertoires were compared against a reference library of SARS-CoV-2-specific TCRs that had been generated with the MIRA antigen-specificity platform. Breadth meant the fraction of unique TCRs that were SARS-CoV-2-associated, whereas depth meant the fraction of total T cells that were SARS-CoV-2-associated. Using the MIRA data, every spike-specific TCR was mapped to the spike region that the TCR reacted to and assigned to either a CD4 or a CD8 class. Log10-transformed breadth and depth values were compared by one-way ANOVA with Sidak's multiple comparisons tests. The table was pulled from immuneACCESS by TCRdb, which kept in-frame rearrangements only. Such tables lose some clones; where checked, under half of the loss comes from unresolved V genes, and the rest has no known cause. Clonal size and the V and J genes are those of that table, whereas D and trimming came from the DNA. The sample profile shows 110,000 or so clones; 87% of them were found once. In total, the top ten clones hold 4% to 6% of the sample.

Read against the paper, the sample's time point label means: baseline before first vaccination. Vaccinee samples were obtained from the UK trials COV001 and COV002, which included a single-blind randomized controlled phase 2/3 trial of AZD1222 (ChAdOx1 nCoV-19) in healthy adults. Trial participant PBMC samples were collected at day 0 and day 28 after the second dose for TCRbeta chain sequencing. This sample is part of a study of T cell responses to AZD1222 COVID-19 vaccine (dated by TCRdb to the early 2020s). Regarding the study in general: Because spike-specific TCR depth and breadth did not differ between the two schedules, AZD1222 recipients who got a second dose at roughly 4 weeks were pooled with those who got a second dose at roughly 12 weeks. TCR sequencing was performed for roughly 250 trial participants, of whom about 210 were given two doses of AZD1222 and about 25 were given two doses of MenACWY control vaccine. Trial participants were enrolled into age subgroups of 18-55, 56-69 and 70-plus years, which contained 148, 28 and 57 TCR-sequenced participants, respectively.

Summary of the overall study and its limitations: The 56-69-year group was small, and its depth increase did not reach significance, likely because of low power. Because no samples from the day 14 peak response were available, repertoires could be characterized only after the peak T cell response. Most participants were white British and females outnumbered males, and the authors suggested that clonal diversity may have been underestimated. Conclusions about previously exposed vaccinees were limited because only six AZD1222 recipients were SARS-CoV-2 seropositive at baseline. Nearly half of unique spike-specific TCRs reportedly recognized epitopes outside regions mutated in the B.1.351 and B.1.1.7 variants. Vaccine-associated CD4 TCRs spanned the whole spike protein, with dominant responses in regions 160-218 and 743-854. After two AZD1222 doses, both the breadth and the depth of spike-specific TCRs were significantly higher than at day 0 and than in MenACWY recipients.

V is pruned by 6 bases and J by 4 bases, leaving 7 bases of the junction without a gene match. In the germline V gene, CDR1 corresponds to MDHEN and CDR2 to SYDVKM. From cysteine to phenylalanine, the CDR3 is 14 amino acids long. CDR3 DNA only is kept here, 42 bases in frame from base 1. The material was peripheral blood, obtained on day 0 of AZD1222 vaccination. The sequence was collected from an adult in good health. The chain uses TRBV28 and TRBJ1-1; 8 bases in the middle match TRBD1. The CDR3 here reads CASRVGQGSTEAFF. The DNA sequence is given as TGTGCCAGCAGAGTTGGACAGGGTTCCACTGAAGCTTTCTTT.